This TCR beta chain came from a study of T cell repertoires in aging, cancer and after chemotherapy (dated by TCRdb to the late 2010s). With respect to the entire study: Six donor age groups were covered, ranging from 30 or younger up to 70 or older, and each group contained at least three individuals. A cohort of roughly 220 cancer patients (94 with hematological and approximately 120 with solid cancers) was assembled, and 95 healthy donors were included as a reference group. The study profiled peripheral blood TCR beta repertoires from healthy donors and cancer patients to examine immunoaging and T cell reconstitution after chemotherapy. In total, the full dataset held about 8.8 million TCR reads. TCR repertoires from healthy donor controls were recorded over periods of several months to years and showed clear clonal overlap between repeated samplings.

Genomic DNA extracted from peripheral blood, rather than sorted cells or RNA, was used as the source for amplification of TCR beta rearrangements. Note on this clonotype: Its antigen remains unidentified. Per-base qualities were not stored, and no clone one base away is much larger.

The trim is 4 bases for V and 4 bases for J, with a gap of 10 bases between the germline ends. The germline V gene (reference sequence) provides CDR1 SEHNR and CDR2 FQNEAQ. From cysteine to phenylalanine, the CDR3 is 13 amino acids long. The only DNA kept is the CDR3, 39 bases in frame from the first base. Broad study findings and their caveats: An increase in median generation probability over the chemotherapy interval was observed in both cancer cohorts, suggesting that the repertoire was reconstituted through rebound thymic output. The authors noted that the repertoire data do not allow conclusions about immunological memory after chemotherapy. Compared with age-matched healthy donors, untreated patients with hematological or solid cancers had significantly lower TCR diversity and higher clonality in blood. In healthy donors, the decline in TCR diversity with age was mainly explained by loss of richness, whereas in cancer patients loss of evenness was also found to contribute.

Multiplex touch-down PCR with a mixed TRB-A/B primer pool was used to amplify rearranged TRB sequences covering the V, D and J segments. Illumina adapters and sample indices were added to the amplicons in two consecutive PCR reactions performed with Phusion HS II polymerase. The amplicons were purified from gel with the NucleoSpin Gel and PCR Clean-up kit and then assessed with Qubit and an Agilent 2100 Bioanalyzer. Libraries were sequenced on an Illumina MiSeq using 600-cycle, single-indexed, paired-end runs. In the original analysis: TRB sequences were processed with MiXCR versions 2.12 and 3.0.5. Each unique CDR3 nucleotide sequence counted as one clone, and only productive sequences with at least two reads were retained. The repertoire metrics were Shannon diversity, evenness, clonality (defined as one minus evenness), and alpha-parameterized diversity profiles covering alpha 0 to 5. The IGoR algorithm was used to compute generation probabilities of clones in paired pre- and post-chemotherapy samples. Using fastp trimming at Q25 and MiXCR clonotype assembly, TCRdb reanalyzed the public sequencing data and kept in-frame beta chains. Under each unique CDR3 protein, matching rows form one entry showing the most common genes and DNA. TCRdb, not the original authors, processed these V and J calls. Within this sample are some 8,000 distinct CDR3 sequences, with about 30% of them counted one time only. Around 10% of the sample is taken by the ten largest.

The chain was built from TRBV7-9 and TRBJ1-1, with a tentative D gene TRBD1 over 5 matching bases. This sequence was found in a human donor in good health. Sequencing was carried out using blood. The CDR3 amino acid sequence is: CASSSRALTEAFF. The sequenced DNA is TGTGCCAGCAGCTCCAGGGCCCTCACTGAAGCTTTCTTT. Extended through the reference TRBV7-9 and TRBJ1-1 proteins, this CDR3 yields the full variable domain: DTGVSQNPRHKITKRGQNVTFRCDPISEHNRLYWYRQTLGQGPEFLTYFQNEAQLEKSRLLSDRFSAERPKGSFSTLEIQRTEQGDSAMYLCASSSRALTEAFFGQGTRLTVV.